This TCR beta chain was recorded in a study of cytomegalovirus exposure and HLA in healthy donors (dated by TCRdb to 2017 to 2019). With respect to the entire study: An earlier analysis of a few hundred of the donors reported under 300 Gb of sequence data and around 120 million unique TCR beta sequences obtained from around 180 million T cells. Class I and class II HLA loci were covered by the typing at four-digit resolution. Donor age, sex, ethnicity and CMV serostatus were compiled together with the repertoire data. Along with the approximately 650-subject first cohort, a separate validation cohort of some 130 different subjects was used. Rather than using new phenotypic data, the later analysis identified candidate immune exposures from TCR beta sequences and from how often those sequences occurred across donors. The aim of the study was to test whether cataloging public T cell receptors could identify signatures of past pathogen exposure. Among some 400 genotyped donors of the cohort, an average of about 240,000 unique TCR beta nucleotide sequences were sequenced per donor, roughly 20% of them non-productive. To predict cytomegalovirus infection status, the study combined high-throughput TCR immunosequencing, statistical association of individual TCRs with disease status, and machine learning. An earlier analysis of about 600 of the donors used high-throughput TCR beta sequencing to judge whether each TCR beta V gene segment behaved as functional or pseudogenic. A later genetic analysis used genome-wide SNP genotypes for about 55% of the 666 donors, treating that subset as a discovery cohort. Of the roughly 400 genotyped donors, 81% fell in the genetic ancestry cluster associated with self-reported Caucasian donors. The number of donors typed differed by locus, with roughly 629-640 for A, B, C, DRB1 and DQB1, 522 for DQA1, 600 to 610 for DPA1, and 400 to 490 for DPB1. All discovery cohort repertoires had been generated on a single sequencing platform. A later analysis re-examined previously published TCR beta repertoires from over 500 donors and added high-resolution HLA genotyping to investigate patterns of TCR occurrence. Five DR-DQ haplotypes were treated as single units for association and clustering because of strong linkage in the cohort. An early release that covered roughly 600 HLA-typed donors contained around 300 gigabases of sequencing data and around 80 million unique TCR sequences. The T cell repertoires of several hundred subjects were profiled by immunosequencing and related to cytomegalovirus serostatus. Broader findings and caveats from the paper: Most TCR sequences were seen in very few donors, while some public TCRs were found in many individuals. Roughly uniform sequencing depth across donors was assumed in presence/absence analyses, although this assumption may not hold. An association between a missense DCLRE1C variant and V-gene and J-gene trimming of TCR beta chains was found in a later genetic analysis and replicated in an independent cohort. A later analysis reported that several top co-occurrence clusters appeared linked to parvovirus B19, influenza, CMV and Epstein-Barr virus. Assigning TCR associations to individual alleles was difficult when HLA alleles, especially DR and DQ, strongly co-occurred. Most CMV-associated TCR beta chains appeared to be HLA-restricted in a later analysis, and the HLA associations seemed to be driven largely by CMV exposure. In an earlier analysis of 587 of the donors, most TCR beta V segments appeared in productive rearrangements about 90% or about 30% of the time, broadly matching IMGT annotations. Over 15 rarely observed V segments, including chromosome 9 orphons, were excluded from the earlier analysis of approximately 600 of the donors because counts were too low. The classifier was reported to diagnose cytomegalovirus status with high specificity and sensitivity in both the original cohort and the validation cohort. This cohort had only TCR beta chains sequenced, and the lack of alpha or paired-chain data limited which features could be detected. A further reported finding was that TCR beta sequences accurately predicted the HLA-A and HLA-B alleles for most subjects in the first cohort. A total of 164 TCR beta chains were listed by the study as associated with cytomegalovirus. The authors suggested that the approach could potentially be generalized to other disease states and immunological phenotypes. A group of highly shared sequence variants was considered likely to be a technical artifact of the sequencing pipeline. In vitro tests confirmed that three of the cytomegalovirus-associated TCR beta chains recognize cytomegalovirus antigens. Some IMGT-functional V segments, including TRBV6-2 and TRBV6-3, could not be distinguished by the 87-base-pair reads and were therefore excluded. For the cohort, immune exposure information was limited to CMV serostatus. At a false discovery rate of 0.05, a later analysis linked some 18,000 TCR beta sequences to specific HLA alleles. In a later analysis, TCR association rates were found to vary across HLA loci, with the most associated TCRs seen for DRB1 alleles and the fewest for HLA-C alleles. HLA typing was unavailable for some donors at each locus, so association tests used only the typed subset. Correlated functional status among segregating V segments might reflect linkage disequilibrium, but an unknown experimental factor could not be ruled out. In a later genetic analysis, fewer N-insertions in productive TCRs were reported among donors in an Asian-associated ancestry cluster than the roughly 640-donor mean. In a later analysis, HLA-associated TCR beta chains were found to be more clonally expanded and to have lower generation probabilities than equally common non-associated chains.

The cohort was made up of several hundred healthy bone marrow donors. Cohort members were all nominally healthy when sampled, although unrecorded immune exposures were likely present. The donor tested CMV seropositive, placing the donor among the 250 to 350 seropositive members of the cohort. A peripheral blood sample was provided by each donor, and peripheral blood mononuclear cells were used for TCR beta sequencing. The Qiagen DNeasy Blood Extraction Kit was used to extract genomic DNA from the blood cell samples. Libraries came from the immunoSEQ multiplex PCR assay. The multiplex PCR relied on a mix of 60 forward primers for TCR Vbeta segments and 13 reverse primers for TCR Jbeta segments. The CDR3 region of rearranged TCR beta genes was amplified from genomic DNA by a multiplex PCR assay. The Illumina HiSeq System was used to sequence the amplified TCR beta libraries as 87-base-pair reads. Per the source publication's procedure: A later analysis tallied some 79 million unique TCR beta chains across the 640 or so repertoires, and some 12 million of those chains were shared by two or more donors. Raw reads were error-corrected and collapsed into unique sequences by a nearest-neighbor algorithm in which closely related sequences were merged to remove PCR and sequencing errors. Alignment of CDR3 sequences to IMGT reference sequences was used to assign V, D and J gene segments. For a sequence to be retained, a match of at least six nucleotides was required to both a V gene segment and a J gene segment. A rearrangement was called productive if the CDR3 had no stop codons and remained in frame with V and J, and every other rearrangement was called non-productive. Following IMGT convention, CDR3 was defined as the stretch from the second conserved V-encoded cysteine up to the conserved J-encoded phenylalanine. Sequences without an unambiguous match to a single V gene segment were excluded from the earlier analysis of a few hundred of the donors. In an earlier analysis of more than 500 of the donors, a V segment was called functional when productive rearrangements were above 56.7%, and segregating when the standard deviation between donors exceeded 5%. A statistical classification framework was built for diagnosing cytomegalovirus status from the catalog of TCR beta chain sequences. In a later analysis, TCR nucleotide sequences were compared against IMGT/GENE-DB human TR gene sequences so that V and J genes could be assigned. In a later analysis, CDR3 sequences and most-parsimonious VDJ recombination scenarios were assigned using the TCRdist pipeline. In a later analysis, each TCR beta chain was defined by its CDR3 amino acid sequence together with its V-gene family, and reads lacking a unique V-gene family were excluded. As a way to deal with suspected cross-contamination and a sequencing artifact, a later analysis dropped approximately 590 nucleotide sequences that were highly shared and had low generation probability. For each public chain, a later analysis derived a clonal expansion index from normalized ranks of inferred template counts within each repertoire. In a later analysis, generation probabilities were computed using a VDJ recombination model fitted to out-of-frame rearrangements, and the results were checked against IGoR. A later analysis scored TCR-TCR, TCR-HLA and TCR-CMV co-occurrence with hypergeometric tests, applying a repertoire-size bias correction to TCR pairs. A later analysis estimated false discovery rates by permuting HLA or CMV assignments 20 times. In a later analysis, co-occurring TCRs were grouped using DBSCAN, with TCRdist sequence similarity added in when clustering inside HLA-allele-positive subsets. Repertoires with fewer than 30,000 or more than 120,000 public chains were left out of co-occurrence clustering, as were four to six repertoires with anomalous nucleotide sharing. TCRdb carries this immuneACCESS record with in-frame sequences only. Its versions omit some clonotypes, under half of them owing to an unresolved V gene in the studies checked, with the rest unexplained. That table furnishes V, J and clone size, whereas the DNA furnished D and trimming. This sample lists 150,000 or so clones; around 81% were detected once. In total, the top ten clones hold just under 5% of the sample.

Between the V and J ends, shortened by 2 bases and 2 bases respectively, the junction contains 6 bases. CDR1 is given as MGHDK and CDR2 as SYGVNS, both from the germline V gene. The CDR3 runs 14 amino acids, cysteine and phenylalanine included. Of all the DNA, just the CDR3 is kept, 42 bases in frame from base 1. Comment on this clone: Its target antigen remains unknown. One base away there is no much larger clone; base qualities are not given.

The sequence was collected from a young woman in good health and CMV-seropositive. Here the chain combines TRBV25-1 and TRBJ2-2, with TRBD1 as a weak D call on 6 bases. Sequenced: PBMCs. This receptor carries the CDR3 CASSEGGNTGELFF. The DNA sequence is TGTGCCAGCAGTGAAGGGGGCAACACCGGGGAGCTGTTTTTT.